This TCR beta chain was sequenced for a study of blood T cell repertoires in COVID-19. This clone was detected a few times. V was shortened by 6 bases and J by 0 bases, with 8 bases between the two germline ends. This CDR3 comprises 13 residues. Sequencing used immunoSEQ multiplex PCR; TCRdb keeps in-frame clones, though not all of them. The profile shows some 190,000 clones, roughly 79% of them singletons. Sequenced: peripheral blood. This chain connects TRBV12-3 or TRBV12-4 to TRBJ1-1; possible D gene TRBD1, 5 bases. The sequence came from a woman in her forties with COVID-19, enrolled during active disease. The DNA of the CDR3 is TGTGCCAGCAGCAGACAGTTGAACACTGAAGCTTTCTTT. Its protein is CASSRQLNTEAFF.